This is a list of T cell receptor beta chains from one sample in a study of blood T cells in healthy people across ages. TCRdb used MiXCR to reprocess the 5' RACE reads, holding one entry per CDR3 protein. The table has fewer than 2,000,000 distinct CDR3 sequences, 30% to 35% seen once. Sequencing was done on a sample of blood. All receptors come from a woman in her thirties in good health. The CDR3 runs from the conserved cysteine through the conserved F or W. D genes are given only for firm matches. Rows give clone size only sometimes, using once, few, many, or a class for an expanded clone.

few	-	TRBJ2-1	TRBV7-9	CASSSMIDEQFF	TGTGCCAGCAGCTCGATGATTGATGAGCAGTTCTTC
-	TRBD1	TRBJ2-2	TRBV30	CAWRGQGNGELFF	TGTGCCTGGAGGGGACAGGGGAACGGGGAGCTGTTTTTT
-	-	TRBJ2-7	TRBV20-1	CSGSQLWGGGSYELYF	-
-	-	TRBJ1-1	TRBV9	CASSVEEPNEAFF	TGTGCCAGCAGCGTAGAGGAACCAAATGAAGCTTTCTTT
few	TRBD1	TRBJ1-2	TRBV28	CASSSWTGPDYGYTF	TGTGCCAGCAGTTCGTGGACAGGGCCCGACTATGGCTACACCTTC
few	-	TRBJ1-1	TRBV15	CATSMDRNTEAFF	TGTGCCACCAGCATGGACAGGAACACTGAAGCTTTCTTT
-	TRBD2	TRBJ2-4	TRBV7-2	CASSLVSGTSGSQQYF	TGTGCCAGCAGCTTAGTATCCGGGACTAGCGGGAGCCAGCAGTACTTC
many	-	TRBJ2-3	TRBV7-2	CASSRSRLLAYTDTQYF	TGTGCCAGCAGCCGCTCCCGTTTACTAGCTTACACAGATACGCAGTATTTT
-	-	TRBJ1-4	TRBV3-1	CASSQQGPREGLFF	TGTGCCAGCAGCCAACAGGGGCCCAGAGAAGGACTGTTTTTT
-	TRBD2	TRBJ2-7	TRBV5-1	CASSFTSGRAGEQYF	TGCGCCAGCAGCTTTACTAGCGGGAGGGCCGGCGAGCAGTACTTC
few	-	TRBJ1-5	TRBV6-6	CASSSWASKREPQHF	TGTGCCAGCAGTAGTTGGGCTTCTAAAAGGGAGCCCCAGCATTTT
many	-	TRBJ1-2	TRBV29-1	CSVEGGDGYTF	TGCAGCGTCGAGGGGGGAGACGGCTACACCTTC
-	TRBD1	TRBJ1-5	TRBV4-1	CASSQFTGGGGMAGNQPQHF	TGCGCCAGCAGCCAATTTACAGGGGGAGGAGGAATGGCGGGCAATCAGCCCCAGCATTTT
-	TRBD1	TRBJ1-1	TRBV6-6	CASSGTGSNTEAFF	TGTGCCAGCTCTGGGACAGGATCGAACACTGAAGCTTTCTTT
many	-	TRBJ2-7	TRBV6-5	CASRPGTGDYEQYF	TGTGCCAGCAGACCCGGGACGGGGGACTACGAGCAGTACTTC
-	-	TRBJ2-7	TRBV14	CASSQGTAVYEQYF	TGTGCCAGCAGCCAAGGGACAGCAGTCTACGAGCAGTACTTC
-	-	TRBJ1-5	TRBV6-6	CASTKQGGLNQPQHF	TGTGCCAGTACCAAACAGGGAGGCTTAAATCAGCCCCAGCATTTT
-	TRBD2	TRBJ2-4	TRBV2	CASRTSGNKNIQYF	TGTGCCAGCAGGACTAGCGGAAACAAAAACATTCAGTACTTC
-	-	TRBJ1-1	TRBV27	CASRSGAREAFF	TGTGCCAGCAGGTCAGGGGCGCGTGAAGCTTTCTTT
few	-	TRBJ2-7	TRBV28	CASGLRRTSYEQYF	TGTGCCAGCGGCCTCCGGAGGACCTCCTACGAGCAGTACTTC
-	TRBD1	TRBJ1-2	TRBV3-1	CASSQVRGGHGYTF	TGTGCCAGCAGCCAAGTCCGAGGGGGCCATGGCTACACCTTC
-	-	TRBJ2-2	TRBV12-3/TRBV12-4	CASSETGPGERFF	TGTGCCAGCAGTGAAACAGGCCCCGGGGAGCGGTTTTTT
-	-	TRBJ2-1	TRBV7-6	CASSSPIAQQHNEQFF	TGTGCCAGCAGCTCCCCAATCGCGCAACAACACAATGAGCAGTTCTTC
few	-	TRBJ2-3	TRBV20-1	CSADQKDAQYF	TGCAGTGCTGACCAGAAAGATGCGCAGTATTTT
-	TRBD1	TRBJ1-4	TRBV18	CASSPRDSATNEKLFF	TGTGCCAGCTCACCCCGGGACAGCGCAACTAATGAAAAACTGTTTTTT
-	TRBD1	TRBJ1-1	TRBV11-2	CASSSWDRAGEAFF	TGTGCCAGCAGCTCATGGGACAGGGCGGGTGAAGCTTTCTTT
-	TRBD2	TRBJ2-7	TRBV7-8	CASSLIQREVYEQYF	TGTGCCAGCAGCTTAATCCAGCGGGAGGTCTACGAGCAGTACTTC
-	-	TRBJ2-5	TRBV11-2	CASSSLLSGGGETQYF	TGTGCCAGCAGCTCCCTCCTGTCAGGGGGGGGAGAGACCCAGTACTTC
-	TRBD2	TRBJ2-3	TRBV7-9	CASSSGTSEIDTQYF	TGTGCCAGCAGCTCCGGGACTAGCGAGATAGATACGCAGTATTTT
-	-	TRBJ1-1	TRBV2	CASSEARVRVEAFF	TGTGCCAGCAGTGAAGCGCGGGTCAGGGTTGAAGCTTTCTTT
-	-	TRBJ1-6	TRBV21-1	CASSQTKGNSPLHF	TGTGCCAGCAGTCAGACGAAAGGAAATTCACCCCTCCACTTT
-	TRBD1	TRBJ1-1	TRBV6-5	CASSRQGAKNTEAFF	TGTGCCAGCAGTCGGCAGGGGGCTAAGAACACTGAAGCTTTCTTT
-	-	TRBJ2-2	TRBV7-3	CASSVKRGYTGELFF	TGTGCCAGCAGCGTTAAGAGGGGGTACACCGGGGAGCTGTTTTTT
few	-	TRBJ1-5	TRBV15	CATSRGKDNQPQHF	TGTGCCACCAGCAGAGGCAAGGACAATCAGCCCCAGCATTTT
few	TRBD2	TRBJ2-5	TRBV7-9	CASSSVLAGVETQYF	TGTGCCAGCAGCTCCGTTCTAGCGGGCGTAGAGACCCAGTACTTC
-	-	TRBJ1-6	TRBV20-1	CSAGTSSYNSPLHF	TGCAGTGCAGGGACGAGCTCCTATAATTCACCCCTCCACTTT
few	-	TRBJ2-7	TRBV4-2	CASSQDGGTLQEQYF	TGTGCCAGCAGCCAAGACGGCGGGACCCTACAAGAGCAGTACTTC
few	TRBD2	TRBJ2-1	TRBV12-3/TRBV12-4	CASTAVAGGQHEQFF	TGTGCCAGCACCGCCGTAGCGGGGGGCCAGCATGAGCAGTTCTTC
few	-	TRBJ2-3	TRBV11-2	CASSINPGIPTDTQYF	TGTGCCAGCAGCATAAATCCAGGCATTCCAACAGATACGCAGTATTTT
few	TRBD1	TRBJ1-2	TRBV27	CASSLGTEFYGYTF	TGTGCCAGCAGTTTAGGGACAGAATTCTATGGCTACACCTTC
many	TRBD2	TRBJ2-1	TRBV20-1	CSARDRLAGAYNEQFF	TGCAGTGCTAGAGATCGGCTAGCGGGAGCCTACAATGAGCAGTTCTTC
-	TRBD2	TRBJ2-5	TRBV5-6	CASSRLGGGADETQYF	TGTGCCAGCAGCCGGCTAGGCGGGGGGGCTGATGAGACCCAGTACTTC
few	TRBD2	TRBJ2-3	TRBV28	CASSPTRLAGGDTQYF	TGTGCCAGCAGTCCTACACGACTAGCGGGAGGTGATACGCAGTATTTT
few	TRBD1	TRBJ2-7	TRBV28	CATLTGGSYEQYF	TGTGCCACCCTGACAGGGGGCTCCTACGAGCAGTACTTC
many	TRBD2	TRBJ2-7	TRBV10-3	CAISDPGGLAGRSYEQYF	TGTGCCATCAGTGACCCCGGTGGACTAGCGGGTCGCTCCTACGAGCAGTACTTC
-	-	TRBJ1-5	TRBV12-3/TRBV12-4	CASSNSGSQPQHF	TGTGCCAGCAGTAACTCGGGTAGCCAGCCCCAGCATTTT
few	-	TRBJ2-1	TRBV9	CASSVALAPNNEQFF	TGTGCCAGCAGCGTAGCACTAGCCCCTAACAATGAGCAGTTCTTC
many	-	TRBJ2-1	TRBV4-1	CASAQAPKVYNEQFF	TGCGCCAGCGCCCAGGCACCTAAAGTTTACAATGAGCAGTTCTTC
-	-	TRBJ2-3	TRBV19	CATSPGNLDTDTQYF	TGTGCCACCTCCCCAGGGAATTTGGATACAGATACGCAGTATTTT